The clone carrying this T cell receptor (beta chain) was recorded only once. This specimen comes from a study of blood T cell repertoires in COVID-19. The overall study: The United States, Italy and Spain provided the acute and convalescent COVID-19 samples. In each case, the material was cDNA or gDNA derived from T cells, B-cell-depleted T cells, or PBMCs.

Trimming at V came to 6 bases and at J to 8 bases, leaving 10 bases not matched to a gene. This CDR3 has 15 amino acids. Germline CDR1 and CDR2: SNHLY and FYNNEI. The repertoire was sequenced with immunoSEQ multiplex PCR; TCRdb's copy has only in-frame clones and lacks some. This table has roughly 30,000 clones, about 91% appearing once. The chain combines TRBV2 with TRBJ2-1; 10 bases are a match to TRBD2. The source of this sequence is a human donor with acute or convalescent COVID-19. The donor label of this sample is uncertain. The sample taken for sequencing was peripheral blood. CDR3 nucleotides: TGTGCCAGCAGGGGGGGACTAGCGAGCCACGATGAGCAGTTCTTC. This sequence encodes CASRGGLASHDEQFF.